This T cell receptor (beta chain) was recorded in a study of blood T cell repertoires in COVID-19. The overall study: The United States, Italy and Spain were the sources of the acute and convalescent COVID-19 samples. PBMCs, B-cell-depleted T cells, or T cells provided the cDNA or gDNA that made up the material.

Germline V gives CDR1 MNHNS, CDR2 SASEGT. The CDR3 runs 11 residues. The V gene lost 2 bases and the J gene lost 5 bases, with 3 bases spanning the gap. Methods used by the authors: Using reference gene primer amplification, nucleated cell counts were estimated. Measured with immunoSEQ multiplex PCR; TCRdb has only the in-frame clones, and not every one. The D gene and trimming were derived from the DNA, and the V and J assignments and clone size from that table. The repertoire has hundreds of thousands of clones, just under 85% of them found once; the top ten carry roughly 9.6%. Input material: peripheral blood. The chain joins TRBV6-1 to TRBJ2-5; no firm D call. The receptor was derived from a woman of 80 years or more with acute or convalescent COVID-19. The DNA of the CDR3 is TGTGCCAGCAGTGAATCGGAGACCCAGTACTTC. This codes for CASSESETQYF.